One sample yielded the 9 T cell receptor beta chains listed below, sequenced in a study of blood T cell repertoires in COVID-19. The method was immunoSEQ multiplex PCR; TCRdb's version includes in-frame clones alone and lacks a portion of them. Here the sample spans around 23,000 clones, around 90% being singletons. The sequencing input was peripheral blood. Receptors originate from a human donor in a cohort sampled during active COVID-19.

This chain connects TRBV18 to TRBJ2-7; TRBD2 aligns across 7 bases. Germline assignment: CDR1 KGHSH and CDR2 LQKENI. V lost 3 bases and J lost 2; bases outside the gene matches: 7. The CDR3 spans 15 residues. The CDR3 nucleotides read TGTGCCAGCTCACCCGGGGGAGGGGCGACCTACGAGCAGTACTTC. Translated, it gives CASSPGGGATYEQYF.

The V call is TRBV5-1, the J call TRBJ2-3; D is perhaps TRBD1 (5 bases). This CDR3 has 15 amino acids. V lost 4 bases and J 0 bases, leaving 12 bases between the germline ends. In germline, CDR1 is SGHRS, CDR2 YFSETQ. The CDR3 is CASSPARGSTDTQYF. The CDR3 region has the DNA TGCGCCAGCAGCCCGGCAAGGGGCAGCACAGATACGCAGTATTTT.

The chain is built from TRBV19 and TRBJ1-2; D ambiguous. The CDR3 has 14 residues. Germline V gene data show CDR1 as LNHDA and CDR2 as SQIVND (reference sequence). The V end lost 1 base, the J end lost 0 bases, and 6 bases lay between the germline ends. The CDR3 is CASSIVPANYGYTF. The CDR3 bases are TGTGCCAGTAGTATAGTACCGGCTAACTATGGCTACACCTTC.

V gene TRBV5-5 combines with J gene TRBJ2-1, with 8 bases fitting TRBD2. CDR1 is SGHKS, CDR2 YYEKEE, per germline (reference sequence). With V trimmed by 4 bases and J by 9 bases, 3 bases remained unmatched. This CDR3 spans 12 amino acids. The CDR3 reads CASSLGGVEQFF. In nucleotides, the CDR3 is TGTGCCAGCAGCCTCGGGGGGGTTGAGCAGTTCTTC.

J is TRBJ1-5 and V is TRBV4-1; 10 nucleotides match TRBD1. CDR1 and CDR2 from the germline V gene are MGHRA and YSYEKL. The trim removed 4 bases at V and 7 bases at J, leaving 4 bases unmatched. The CDR3 totals 14 residues. This CDR3 is CASSPDRGHQPQHF. CDR3 coding DNA: TGCGCCAGCAGCCCCGACAGGGGGCACCAGCCCCAGCATTTT.

This clone was recorded once. V gene TRBV19 combines with J gene TRBJ1-1, with TRBD1 matching 9 bases. The CDR3 extends over 14 amino acids. V lost 4 bases to trimming and J lost 5 bases; unmatched junction nucleotides: 5. CDR1 and CDR2 (germline): LNHDA, SQIVND (reference sequence). The CDR3 DNA sequence: TGTGCCAGTAGTAGGGACAGGGTAGGTACTGAAGCTTTCTTT. Its translation is CASSRDRVGTEAFF.

This chain's CDR3 is CASSPFLLAGLDHTDTQYF. The CDR3 DNA reads TGTGCCAGCAGCCCTTTTCTACTAGCGGGACTAGACCACACAGATACGCAGTATTTT. The chain joins TRBV13 to TRBJ2-3, with 10 nucleotides matching TRBD2. The germline gives CDR1 PRHDT, CDR2 FYEKMQ (reference sequence). The junction had 16 bases not matched to a gene; V was cut back by 5 bases and J by 2 bases. CDR3 length: 19 amino acids.

V usage is TRBV6-5 and J usage is TRBJ1-2; D uncertain. CDR1 and CDR2 (germline): MNHEY, SVGAGI. V lost 8 bases and J lost 7, with 11 bases in between. This CDR3 is 11 amino acids long. The CDR3 DNA reads TGTGCCAGCTGGGCTACCGGTGGCTACACCTTC. Amino acid sequence: CASWATGGYTF.

The chain uses TRBV6-5 and TRBJ2-5; D call uncertain. CDR3 length: 14 amino acids. The germline V gene encodes CDR1 MNHEY and CDR2 SVGAGI. Deletions cut 2 bases from V and 2 bases from J, with 9 bases between. Here the CDR3 DNA reads TGTGCCAGCAGTTACGGTCACACACAAGAGACCCAGTACTTC. This encodes CASSYGHTQETQYF.